The present T cell receptor beta chain was sequenced within a study of identical twins. Each CDR3 protein gets one entry after TCRdb re-called the 5' RACE reads with MiXCR. The sample contains around 250,000 distinct CDR3 sequences, roughly 13% of which appear only once. This clonotype was seen many times. The V gene lost 0 bases and the J gene lost 0 bases, with 3 bases spanning the gap. Germline CDR1 reads LNHNV; CDR2 reads YYDKDF (reference sequence). The CDR3 spans 14 residues. This sample was shared with a second study, whose subject was yellow fever vaccine responses in identical twins.

The chain joins TRBV15 to TRBJ2-1; the D is unclear. The source is a woman in her late teens or twenties in good health. Input material: memory (CD45RO+) T cells sorted from blood. The CDR3 reads CATSRDPSYNEQFF. The CDR3 region has the DNA TGTGCCACCAGCAGAGACCCCTCCTACAATGAGCAGTTCTTC.